This paragraph covers one TCR beta chain sequence. The data belong to a study of preoperative IRX-2 immunotherapy in early breast cancer. Treatment here: preoperative locoregional IRX-2 cytokine immunotherapy. Patients received preoperative, locoregional IRX-2 cytokine immunotherapy in a phase Ib study. Germline CDR1 and CDR2: SGHRS and YFSETQ. The CDR3 spans 14 residues. Losses at the gene ends were 2 bases for V and 5 bases for J; bases not matched to a gene: 6. Measured with immunoSEQ multiplex PCR; TCRdb has only the in-frame clones, and not every one. The sample includes 55,000 to 70,000 clones, roughly 95% seen only once; the top ten take 1.5% to 2%.

Collection of the sample occurred from a patient treated with IRX-2 immunotherapy. This receptor was obtained from a human donor with breast cancer. The chain links TRBV5-1 to TRBJ1-1; 7 nucleotides line up with TRBD1. This CDR3 is CASSLQGRGTEAFF. CDR3 bases: TGCGCCAGCAGCTTACAGGGGAGAGGTACTGAAGCTTTCTTT.